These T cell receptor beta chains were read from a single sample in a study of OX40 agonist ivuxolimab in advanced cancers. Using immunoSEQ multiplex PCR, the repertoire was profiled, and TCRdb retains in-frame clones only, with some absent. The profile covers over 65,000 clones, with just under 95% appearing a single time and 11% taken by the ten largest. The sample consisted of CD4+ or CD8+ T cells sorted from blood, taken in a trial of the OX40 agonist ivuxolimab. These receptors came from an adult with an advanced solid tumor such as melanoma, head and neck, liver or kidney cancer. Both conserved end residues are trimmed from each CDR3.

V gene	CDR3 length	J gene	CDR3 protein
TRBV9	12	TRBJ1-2	ASSYRVTWDGYT
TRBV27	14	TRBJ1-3	ASSTFRGQKGNTIY
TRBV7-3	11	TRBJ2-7	ASSLTDGDEQY
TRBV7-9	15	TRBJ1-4	ASSPHTSDSNDEKLF
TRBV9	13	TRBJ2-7	ASSGDTYSPYEQY
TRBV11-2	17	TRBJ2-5	ASSLGLQLAGGPTETQY
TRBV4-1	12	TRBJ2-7	ASSQVGEGGEQY
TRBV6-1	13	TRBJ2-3	ASSEGTSGGDTQY
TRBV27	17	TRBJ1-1	ASSLSAGSHLTGNTEAF
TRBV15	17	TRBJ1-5	ATSGDLRAAARGNQPQH
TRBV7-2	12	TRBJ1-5	ASSFWGGNQPQH
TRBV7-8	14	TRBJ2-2	ASSLEAGGTAGELF
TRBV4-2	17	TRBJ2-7	ASSQVGGRTSGGSYEQY